Sequencing of this T cell receptor beta chain was carried out in a study of cytomegalovirus exposure and HLA in healthy donors. Study background: A preliminary data release comprised tens of millions of unique TCRs obtained from HLA-typed donors.

Germline lookup yields CDR1 LGHNT and CDR2 FRNRAP. CDR3 length: 15 residues. V shed 6 bases, J shed 4 bases, and the junction held 5 bases outside the gene matches. The PCR had 60 Vbeta and 13 Jbeta primers. The table came from immunoSEQ multiplex PCR; TCRdb's copy has only in-frame clones and leaves some out. The sample gives about 140,000 clones, approximately 82% of which show up once; about 3% is in the top ten. This TCR came from a middle-aged man in good health and CMV-seronegative. Sequenced input: PBMCs. The gene calls are TRBV12-5 and TRBJ2-1; TRBD2 matches 11 bases. The CDR3 spells CASGPGTSGYNEQFF. CDR3 DNA: TGTGCTAGTGGCCCCGGGACTAGCGGTTACAATGAGCAGTTCTTC. Using reference TRBV12-5 and TRBJ2-1 for the parts outside the CDR3, the full variable domain is DARVTQTPRHKVTEMGQEVTMRCQPILGHNTVFWYRQTMMQGLELLAYFRNRAPLDDSGMPKDRFSAEMPDATLATLKIQPSEPRDSAVYFCASGPGTSGYNEQFFGPGTRLTVL.